The following is a T cell receptor (beta chain) sequence with its context. The CDR3 has 13 amino acids. Germline lookup yields CDR1 MGHDK and CDR2 SYGVNS. Trimming removed 8 bases at V and 4 bases at J, with 12 bases between. All enrollees were roughly 18 to 90 years old and from roughly 26 US areas. The data originate from a study of blood T cell repertoires in COVID-19. This table comes from immunoSEQ multiplex PCR, and its TCRdb copy is limited to in-frame clones, with some not included. The repertoire consists of roughly 330,000 clones, with about 87% occurring once and the leading ten covering about 4.7%.

Material: PBMCs or T cells enriched from blood (not recorded which). This clonotype originated in a man younger than 40 who had recovered from COVID-19. The J gene is TRBJ1-3, the V gene TRBV25-1; D is perhaps TRBD1 (5 bases). CDR3 loop: CASHRFTGNTIYF. CDR3 bases: TGTGCCAGCCACAGGTTCACGGGAAACACCATATATTTT.